The 22 T cell receptor beta chains below were found in one sample sequenced in a study of T cell responses to AZD1222 COVID-19 vaccine. Data came from immunoSEQ multiplex PCR; TCRdb stores just in-frame clones and leaves some out. Among approximately 130,000 clones listed, more than 90% were seen once. Source: peripheral blood, taken 28 days after the second AZD1222 dose. The receptors shown here come from an adult who received the AZD1222 COVID-19 vaccine.

CDR3 loop: CASSLRQGAAEQFF. CDR3 coding DNA: TGTGCCAGCAGTCTGAGACAGGGGGCGGCTGAGCAGTTCTTC. The J gene is TRBJ2-1, the V gene TRBV6-4; 10 nucleotides agree with TRBD1. The V segment lost 5 bases and the J segment 9 bases; nucleotides outside the gene matches: 7. CDR3 size: 14 residues. Germline V gene sequence: CDR1 MRHNA, CDR2 SNTAGT.

The chain joins TRBV5-1 to TRBJ2-2; 8 bases are shared with TRBD2. Trimming at V came to 4 bases and at J to 0 bases, leaving 2 bases not matched to a gene. Per germline, CDR1 SGHRS and CDR2 YFSETQ. This CDR3 is 15 amino acids long. The CDR3, as DNA: TGCGCCAGCAGCCCGGGGGGGCCGAACACCGGGGAGCTGTTTTTT. Its translation is CASSPGGPNTGELFF.

This CDR3 reads CAWSEKPPGVNTEAFF. The CDR3 region has the DNA TGTGCCTGGAGTGAAAAACCCCCGGGAGTCAACACTGAAGCTTTCTTT. The chain joins TRBV30 to TRBJ1-1, with D uncertain. The germline V gene has CDR1 GTSNPN and CDR2 SVGIG (reference sequence). The CDR3 covers 16 residues. Trimming removed 1 base at V and 2 bases at J, with 17 bases between.

The sample holds a few counts of this clone. This chain links TRBV9 with TRBJ1-6; the D gene is possibly TRBD1 (6 bases). The V end was cut by 4 bases, the J end by 7 bases, with 12 bases between. The CDR3 totals 14 residues. The germline V gene has CDR1 SGDLS and CDR2 YYNGEE. CDR3 sequence reads: CASSQTTGNSPLHF. CDR3 DNA sequence: TGTGCCAGCAGCCAAACCACAGGGAATTCACCCCTCCACTTT.

The gene calls are TRBV7-3 and TRBJ2-2; 10 positions agree with TRBD2. The CDR3 runs to 15 residues. The germline V gene encodes CDR1 SGHTA and CDR2 FQGTGA. Losses at the gene ends were 4 bases for V and 7 bases for J; bases not matched to a gene: 6. CDR3 DNA: TGTGCCAGCAGCTCCACTAGCGGGGCTAACGGGGAGCTGTTTTTT. It is translated as CASSSTSGANGELFF.

The V and J genes are TRBV28 and TRBJ2-6, with no clear D. The CDR3 runs 13 residues. CDR1 MDHEN and CDR2 SYDVKM come from the germline V gene. V was shortened by 2 bases and J by 4 bases, with 3 bases between the two germline ends. The CDR3, as DNA: TGTGCCAGCAGTTTAGGCGGGGCCAACGTCCTGACTTTC. This encodes CASSLGGANVLTF.

On this clone itself: Sequence at one end of the junction differs from germline and may be a read error. This chain uses TRBV2 with TRBJ1-4; D possibly corresponds to TRBD1 (5 bases). The CDR3 runs 14 residues. CDR1 and CDR2 from the germline V gene are SNHLY and FYNNEI. The CDR3 spells CASSAAVKGERLFF. The CDR3 nucleotides are TGTGCCAGCAGTGCGGCCGTAAAAGGGGAAAGACTGTTTTTT.

The chain carries TRBV9 and TRBJ2-1; D remains unclear. V was cut by 0 bases and J by 0 bases, with 7 bases left in between. The CDR3 is made up of 15 amino acids. Germline V CDR1 and CDR2: SGDLS, YYNGEE. CDR3 nucleotide sequence: TGTGCCAGCAGCGTAGACCTCAGCTCCTACAATGAGCAGTTCTTC. The encoded protein is CASSVDLSSYNEQFF.

The V gene is TRBV12-3 or TRBV12-4, the J gene TRBJ1-1, with D uncertain. CDR3 length equals 12 residues. The V gene lost 3 bases and the J gene lost 1 base, with 3 bases spanning the gap. This chain's CDR3 is CASSFTNTEAFF. CDR3 DNA: TGTGCCAGCAGTTTCACGAACACTGAAGCTTTCTTT.

This chain uses TRBV30 with TRBJ2-6; D is undetermined. V lost 3 bases and J 0 bases, leaving 9 bases between the germline ends. The germline V gene has CDR1 GTSNPN and CDR2 SVGIG (reference sequence). The CDR3 totals 15 residues. CDR3 sequence reads: CAWSDHSSGANVLTF. CDR3 coding DNA: TGTGCCTGGAGCGACCACAGCTCTGGGGCCAACGTCCTGACTTTC.

V usage is TRBV20-1 and J usage is TRBJ1-2, with 7 nucleotides matching TRBD1. After removal of 3 bases from V and 2 bases from J, the junction contained 9 bases not matched to a gene. The CDR3 contains 15 residues. In germline, CDR1 is DFQATT, CDR2 SNEGSKA (reference sequence). The CDR3 protein is CSASGGLQGNYGYTF. The CDR3 DNA sequence: TGCAGTGCTAGTGGGGGCTTACAGGGGAACTATGGCTACACCTTC.

J is TRBJ1-4 and V is TRBV5-6; the D is unclear. This CDR3 has 16 amino acids. CDR1 is SGHDT, CDR2 YYEEEE, per germline. Trimming removed 4 bases at V and 8 bases at J, with 21 bases between. The DNA of the CDR3 is TGTGCCAGCAGCCCGAGTTTGAGGAGGGCCGACGAAAAACTGTTTTTT. This codes for CASSPSLRRADEKLFF.

This chain joins TRBV5-1 and TRBJ2-5, with 12 positions matching TRBD2. Germline V gene lookup returns CDR1 SGHRS and CDR2 YFSETQ. The CDR3 has 15 residues. With V trimmed by 6 bases and J by 1 base, 4 bases remained unmatched. As DNA, the CDR3 is TGCGCCAGCACCCCACTAGCGGGGGGCCAAGAGACCCAGTACTTC. Protein product: CASTPLAGGQETQYF.

The chain has TRBV19 and TRBJ1-1, with D possibly TRBD1 on 5 matching bases. The CDR3 spans 14 residues. The germline V gene encodes CDR1 LNHDA and CDR2 SQIVND (reference sequence). Trimming removed 0 bases at V and 4 bases at J, with 9 bases between. Here the CDR3 reads CASSIDGGGTEAFF. The DNA for the CDR3 is TGTGCCAGTAGTATAGACGGTGGGGGCACTGAAGCTTTCTTT. The full variable domain, in which reference TRBV19 and TRBJ1-1 provide the parts outside the CDR3, is DGGITQSPKYLFRKEGQNVTLSCEQNLNHDAMYWYRQDPGQGLRLIYYSQIVNDFQKGDIAEGYSVSREKKESFPLTVTSAQKNPTAFYLCASSIDGGGTEAFFGQGTRLTVV.

The chain couples TRBV7-6 to TRBJ1-6; TRBD1 is a possible D gene (5 bases). V dropped 5 bases and J dropped 9 bases, with 17 bases sitting between them. The CDR3 extends over 15 amino acids. CDR1 is SGHVS and CDR2 is FNYEAQ in the germline V gene. The CDR3 nucleotides read TGTGCCAGCAGCCCCTGGGGCAGGGAAACTTCACCCCTCCACTTT. It yields the protein CASSPWGRETSPLHF.

CDR3 loop: CSVGQGVDSPLHF. The DNA for the CDR3 is TGCAGCGTAGGACAGGGGGTCGATTCACCCCTCCACTTT. The rearrangement links TRBV29-1 to TRBJ1-6; 10 bases are a match to TRBD1. CDR3 size: 13 residues. V dropped 6 bases and J dropped 8; count of bases not matched to a gene: 4. CDR1 and CDR2 (germline): SQVTM, ANQGSEA.

V and J are TRBV6-5 and TRBJ1-4; 7 bases match TRBD1. This CDR3 region has 14 residues. V lost 2 bases, J lost 7 bases, and 4 bases stayed unmatched. Germline V lookup: CDR1 MNHEY, CDR2 SVGAGI. The CDR3 loop is CASSYRHRGEKLFF. In DNA, the CDR3 is TGTGCCAGCAGTTACCGACACAGGGGTGAAAAACTGTTTTTT.

The chain carries TRBV2 and TRBJ2-4, with D tentatively TRBD1 (5 bases). Germline loops: CDR1 SNHLY, CDR2 FYNNEI. The CDR3 has 16 residues. With 1 base removed from V and 1 base from J, the gap between germline ends came to 11 bases. The CDR3 spells CASSEEGAGAKNIQYF. CDR3 bases: TGTGCCAGCAGTGAAGAAGGGGCAGGGGCCAAAAACATTCAGTACTTC. Combining the CDR3 with reference TRBV2 and TRBJ2-4 gives the whole variable domain EPEVTQTPSHQVTQMGQEVILRCVPISNHLYFYWYRQILGQKVEFLVSFYNNEISEKSEIFDDQFSVERPDGSNFTLKIRSTKLEDSAMYFCASSEEGAGAKNIQYFGAGTRLSVL.

The V gene is TRBV5-1, the J gene TRBJ1-1; a weak D match, TRBD1 (5 bases). The V end lost 5 bases, the J end lost 7 bases, and 15 bases lay between the germline ends. The length of the CDR3 is 13 residues. Looked up from germline, CDR1 is SGHRS and CDR2 is YFSETQ. The CDR3 sequence is CASRMGPTYEAFF. The CDR3 DNA is TGCGCCAGCAGGATGGGACCGACTTATGAAGCTTTCTTT.

This sequence joins TRBV11-3 and TRBJ2-2, with D perhaps given as TRBD1 or TRBD2 (6 bases each). Germline loops: CDR1 SGHNT, CDR2 YENEEA. The CDR3 is made up of 16 amino acids. Trimming took 5 bases from V and 1 from J, leaving 14 bases between them. The CDR3 nucleotides read TGTGCCAGCAGCCGAAACCGGGGGCGGAACACCGGGGAGCTGTTTTTT. Residues: CASSRNRGRNTGELFF. Drawing the rest from reference TRBV11-3 and TRBJ2-2, the complete variable domain is EAGVVQSPRYKIIEKKQPVAFWCNPISGHNTLYWYLQNLGQGPELLIRYENEEAVDDSQLPKDRFSAERLKGVDSTLKIQPAELGDSAVYLCASSRNRGRNTGELFFGEGSRLTVL.

The chain couples TRBV7-7 to TRBJ1-1; no definite D call. Germline-derived CDR1 and CDR2 are SSHAT and FNYEAQ (reference sequence). V was cut by 5 bases and J by 2 bases, with 9 bases left in between. This CDR3 spans 13 amino acids. The CDR3: CASSHDHNTEAFF. As DNA, the CDR3 is TGTGCCAGCAGCCATGACCACAACACTGAAGCTTTCTTT.

This chain links TRBV28 with TRBJ2-6, with 7 bases that match TRBD1. Germline CDR1 reads MDHEN; CDR2 reads SYDVKM. The CDR3 loop spans 16 amino acids. V shed 6 bases, J shed 0 bases, and the junction held 5 bases outside the gene matches. CDR3 bases: TGTGCCAGCAGGGAAGGGGGCTCCTCTGGGGCCAACGTCCTGACTTTC. Its protein is CASREGGSSGANVLTF.